This T cell receptor (beta chain) was sequenced for a study of T cells in Graves' hyperthyroidism and ophthalmopathy. The CDR3 is 18 amino acids. The junction had 9 bases not matched to a gene; V was cut back by 3 bases and J by 3 bases. Many counts were recorded for this clonotype. What it binds is not known. Patients showing uncontrolled infection, other autoimmune disease, pregnancy or lactation were ineligible. Researchers amplified the TCR beta CDR3 regions from RNA transcripts. HTBI primers were used for first-round RT-PCR of the TCR CDR3. A single record per CDR3 protein comes from TCRdb applying MiXCR to the multiplex PCR reads. The sample carries a few hundred thousand distinct CDR3 sequences, roughly 14% recorded once. Study-wide results and limits: Among thyroid clonotypes expanded above 0.001, most also appeared in blood.

The TCR comes from a man aged 25 to 45 with Graves' hyperthyroidism that later progressed to Graves' ophthalmopathy. The sequenced sample consisted of blood. The genes are TRBV12-3 or TRBV12-4 and TRBJ2-1; 12 bases align to TRBD2. CDR3 nucleotide sequence: TGTGCCAGCAGTTTGGTGGCTAGCGGGGGGGCCGGCTACAATGAGCAGTTCTTC. Protein sequence: CASSLVASGGAGYNEQFF.